The 13 T cell receptor beta chains reported below all come from one sample, sequenced in a study of blood T cells in healthy people across ages. The authors ran a second PCR of 7 to 11 cycles using a sample-barcoded 5' primer and a J-beta primer mix. From the 5' RACE reads, TCRdb called clonotypes with MiXCR, one entry per CDR3 protein. This sample has some 1.6 million distinct CDR3 sequences, with about 35% found just once. The material sequenced was blood. Receptors were obtained from a woman between 25 and 40 years old in good health.

This clonotype turned up a few times. In DNA, the CDR3 is TGTGCCAGCACCACCGGGGACCAAGCTGACCAGACCGGGGAGCTGTTTTTT. It is translated as CASTTGDQADQTGELFF. The chain employs TRBV7-9 and TRBJ2-2; D could derive from TRBD1 or TRBD2 (5 bases each). The CDR3 sequence is 17 residues long. V was clipped by 7 bases and J by 5 bases, with 23 bases between them. Looked up from germline, CDR1 is SEHNR and CDR2 is FQNEAQ (reference sequence).

As for this clonotype: A clone one base away is much larger, so this may be a read error. This chain joins TRBV29-1 and TRBJ2-5; 9 nucleotides match TRBD2. The CDR3 is made up of 16 amino acids. Per the germline V gene, CDR1 is SQVTM and CDR2 is ANQGSEA. CDR3 in amino acids: CRVEDQSSGERETQYF. For the CDR3, the DNA is TGCAGAGTTGAAGATCAGTCTAGCGGGGAGAGGGAGACCCAGTACTTC.

The chain carries TRBV19 and TRBJ2-7, with TRBD1 matching 9 bases. J gave up 5 bases and V 4 bases, and 9 bases lay outside the gene matches. In germline, CDR1 is LNHDA, CDR2 SQIVND (reference sequence). The CDR3 sequence is 15 residues long. The chain's CDR3 is CASSTVRDRVNEQYF. The CDR3 nucleotides read TGTGCCAGTAGTACCGTCCGGGACAGGGTAAACGAGCAGTACTTC.

The J gene is TRBJ1-5, the V gene TRBV20-1, with D unresolved. In germline, CDR1 is DFQATT, CDR2 SNEGSKA (reference sequence). Between the trimmed V and J ends, which lost 5 bases and 4 bases, there was a span of 18 bases. The length of the CDR3 is 15 residues. Here the CDR3 DNA reads TGCAGTGCTCACCTTGACGGGTATCGGAATCAGCCCCAGCATTTT. Residues: CSAHLDGYRNQPQHF.

This clonotype was observed a handful of times. A read error may account for a junction end that differs from germline. This chain uses TRBV7-3 with TRBJ2-3; 7 bases map to TRBD1. Germline-derived CDR1 and CDR2 are SGHTA and FQGTGA. The CDR3 has 15 residues. The CDR3, as DNA: TGTGCTAGCAGCCCATTAGGGACAGTGACAGATACGCAGTATTTT. Its protein product is CASSPLGTVTDTQYF.

This clonotype has a count of ten or more. The chain has TRBV6-6 and TRBJ2-7; tentatively, D is TRBD2 (6 bases). Germline V lookup: CDR1 MNHNY, CDR2 SVGAGI (reference sequence). This CDR3 has 15 residues. V gave up 4 bases and J gave up 1 base, with 14 bases separating them. This CDR3 is CASSSGGDPSYEQYF. In nucleotides, the CDR3 is TGTGCCAGCAGTTCTGGCGGGGACCCGTCCTACGAGCAGTACTTC.

This chain uses TRBV30 with TRBJ2-1, with a tentative D call TRBD1 (5 bases). This CDR3 contains 17 residues. The germline CDR1 and CDR2 sequences are GTSNPN and SVGIG (reference sequence). V was pared by 3 bases and J by 4 bases, with 22 bases between. The CDR3 is CAWSAVAGYVTYNEQFF. CDR3 nucleotide sequence: TGTGCCTGGAGCGCCGTTGCAGGGTATGTAACGTACAATGAGCAGTTCTTC.

The CDR3 region has the DNA TGCGCCAGCAGCCAAGATGTAACAGGGTGGAATACGCAGTATTTT. Its translation is CASSQDVTGWNTQYF. The genes are TRBV4-1 and TRBJ2-3, with a possible D match to TRBD1 (6 bases). Germline V gene data show CDR1 as MGHRA and CDR2 as YSYEKL. The CDR3 has 15 residues. V was shortened by 0 bases and J by 7 bases, with 14 bases between the two germline ends.

In its sample, this clonotype was seen once. The J gene is TRBJ1-2, the V gene TRBV20-1; 9 bases are a match to TRBD1. CDR1 is DFQATT and CDR2 is SNEGSKA in the germline V gene (reference sequence). The CDR3 consists of 15 residues. After removal of 6 bases from V and 7 bases from J, the junction contained 15 bases not matched to a gene. The CDR3 spells CSARNLGQGVSGYTF. The CDR3, as DNA: TGCAGTGCGCGGAACTTGGGACAGGGAGTCTCTGGCTACACCTTC.

The chain joins TRBV4-2 to TRBJ2-5; weak D call: TRBD2 (6 bases). Trimming cost V 1 base and J 0 bases, with 21 bases left between them. Germline CDR1 is LGHNA and CDR2 is YNFKEQ. The CDR3 runs to 19 residues. CDR3 DNA: TGTGCCAGCAGCCAAGGGGCCTTCGGGAGCCTTCTGTACCAAGAGACCCAGTACTTC. Its translation: CASSQGAFGSLLYQETQYF.

The J gene is TRBJ2-6, the V gene TRBV5-1; no clear D. Per germline, CDR1 SGHRS and CDR2 YFSETQ. The V end was cut by 0 bases, the J end by 3 bases, with 10 bases between. This CDR3 has 16 residues. In nucleotides, the CDR3 is TGCGCCAGCAGCTTGGGACTCTCTGGTGGGGCCAACGTCCTGACTTTC. It is translated as CASSLGLSGGANVLTF.

This clonotype was observed a handful of times. CDR3 loop: CASTNVGAYEQYF. For the CDR3, the DNA is TGTGCCAGCACCAACGTCGGGGCTTACGAGCAGTACTTC. The chain combines TRBV28 with TRBJ2-7, with D perhaps TRBD1 or TRBD2 (5 bases each). V was trimmed by 7 bases and J by 4 bases, leaving 14 bases between them. The CDR3 covers 13 residues. Germline assignment: CDR1 MDHEN and CDR2 SYDVKM.

This clonotype appeared a few times. This chain links TRBV27 with TRBJ2-1; D uncertain. The V gene lost 2 bases and the J gene lost 3 bases, with 8 bases spanning the gap. This CDR3 is built from 14 residues. The germline gives CDR1 MNHEY, CDR2 SMNVEV (reference sequence). The CDR3: CASSLGLNYNEQFF. DNA for the CDR3: TGTGCCAGCAGTTTAGGCCTGAACTACAATGAGCAGTTCTTC.